This T cell receptor beta chain originates from a study of cytomegalovirus exposure and HLA in healthy donors (dated by TCRdb to 2016 to 2017). Background for the entire study: According to a later analysis, the approximately 120 validation repertoires were produced on the same platform as the 600 to 850 repertoires of the first cohort. The aim of the study was to test whether cataloging public T cell receptors could identify signatures of past pathogen exposure. To predict cytomegalovirus infection status, the study combined high-throughput TCR immunosequencing, statistical association of individual TCRs with disease status, and machine learning. Besides the first cohort of roughly 660 subjects, a separate validation cohort made up of 120 different subjects was used. Points the paper makes about the study in general: Cytomegalovirus status was reported to be diagnosed by the classifier with high specificity and sensitivity in both the original and validation cohorts. It was suggested by the authors that the approach could potentially be generalized to other disease states and immunological phenotypes. A few of the identified cytomegalovirus-associated TCR beta chains were confirmed in vitro to be specific for cytomegalovirus antigens. Most TCR sequences were seen in very few donors, while some public TCRs were found in many individuals. A later analysis found that TCRs clustered in the first cohort also tended to co-occur in the 110 or so validation repertoires, with 94% of cluster scores above 0. The study gave a list of 150 to 200 TCR beta chains associated with cytomegalovirus. The validation cohort had no HLA typing available for a later analysis, so co-occurrence within that cohort was assessed over all 120 or so repertoires.

The library was produced with the immunoSEQ multiplex PCR assay. Processing in the source paper ran as follows. A statistical classification framework was developed to diagnose cytomegalovirus status using the catalog of TCR beta chain sequences. TCRdb's version of the immuneACCESS table is confined to in-frame rearrangements and falls short of the full clone set. An unresolved V gene accounts for under half of the shortfall where checked; the remainder is of unknown origin. V, J and clone size are those of that table, while D and trimming were read from the DNA. Within this sample are 100,000 or so clones, with roughly 90% of them counted one time only. Of the sample, about 6.5% falls within the top ten clones. The donors belonged to the validation cohort of about 130 subjects, which was separate from the approximately 660-subject first cohort. For CDR1 and CDR2, the germline V gene lists LGHNA and YNFKEQ. V trim: 3 bases; J trim: 6 bases; unmatched bases: 13. The CDR3, cysteine through phenylalanine, is 16 amino acids long. Just the 48-base CDR3 DNA is kept, in frame starting at base 1.

This clone was picked up one time. What this receptor recognizes is not known. The input lacks base qualities; no much larger clone sits a single base away. Rearrangement joined TRBV4-2 to TRBJ2-7, with 8 bases matching TRBD1. The sample was PBMCs. This TCR came from a man aged 18-30 years in good health and CMV-seropositive. CDR3 protein: CASSQLSRTGMSEQYF. The DNA is TGTGCCAGCAGCCAGTTGTCCCGGACAGGGATGAGCGAGCAGTACTTC.